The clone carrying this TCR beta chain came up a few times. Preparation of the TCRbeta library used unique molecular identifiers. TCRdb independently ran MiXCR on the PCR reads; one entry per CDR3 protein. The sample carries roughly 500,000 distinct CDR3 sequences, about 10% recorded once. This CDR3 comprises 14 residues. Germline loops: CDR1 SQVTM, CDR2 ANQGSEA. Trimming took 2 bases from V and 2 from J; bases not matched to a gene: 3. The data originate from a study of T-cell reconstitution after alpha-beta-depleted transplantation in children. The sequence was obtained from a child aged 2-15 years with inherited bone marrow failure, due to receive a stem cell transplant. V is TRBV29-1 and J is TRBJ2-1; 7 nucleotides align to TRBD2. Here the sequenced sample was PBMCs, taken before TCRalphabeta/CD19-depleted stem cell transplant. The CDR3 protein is CSVELAETYNEQFF. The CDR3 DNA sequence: TGCAGCGTTGAACTAGCGGAGACCTACAATGAGCAGTTCTTC.